This TCR beta chain was identified in a study of blood T cell repertoires in COVID-19. About the study: Collection of acute and convalescent COVID-19 samples took place in the United States, Italy and Spain.

V was shortened by 6 bases and J by 0 bases, with 6 bases between the two germline ends. Germline CDR1 is SNHLY and CDR2 is FYNNEI. This CDR3 has 12 amino acids. Study processing details: Reference gene primer amplification gave nucleated cell count estimates. TCRdb's table, derived via immunoSEQ multiplex PCR, lists solely in-frame clones and lacks some. Clone size and V and J calls were adopted from that table, with D and trimming inferred from the DNA. Altogether roughly 140,000 clones are present, around 86% being singletons, with the ten largest covering around 5%. This clonotype originated in a human donor in a cohort sampled during active COVID-19. V is TRBV2 and J is TRBJ2-7, with D uncertain. Material for sequencing was peripheral blood. The CDR3 reads CASRLSSYEQYF. For the CDR3, the DNA is TGTGCCAGCAGGTTGAGCTCCTACGAGCAGTACTTC.